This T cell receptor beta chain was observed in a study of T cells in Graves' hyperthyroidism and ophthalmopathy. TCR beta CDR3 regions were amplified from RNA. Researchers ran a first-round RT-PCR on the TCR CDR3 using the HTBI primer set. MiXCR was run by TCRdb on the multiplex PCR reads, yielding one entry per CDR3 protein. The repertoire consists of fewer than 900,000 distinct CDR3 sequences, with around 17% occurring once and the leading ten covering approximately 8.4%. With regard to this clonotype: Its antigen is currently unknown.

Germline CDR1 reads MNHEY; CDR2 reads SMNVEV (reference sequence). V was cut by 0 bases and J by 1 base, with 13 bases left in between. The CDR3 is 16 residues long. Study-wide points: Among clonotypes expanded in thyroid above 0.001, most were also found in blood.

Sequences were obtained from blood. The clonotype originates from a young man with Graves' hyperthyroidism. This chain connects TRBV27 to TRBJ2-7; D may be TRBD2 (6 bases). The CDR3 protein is CASSLSSGSSSYEQYF. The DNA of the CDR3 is TGTGCCAGCAGTTTATCTTCCGGGAGCTCGTCCTACGAGCAGTACTTC.